This TCR beta chain was retrieved from a study of blood T cell repertoires in COVID-19. Across the whole study: Material from acute and convalescent COVID-19 was sourced from the United States, Italy and Spain. Sources were T cells, B-cell-depleted T cells, or PBMCs; the material itself was cDNA or gDNA.

Between the trimmed V and J ends, which lost 6 bases and 9 bases, there was a span of 24 bases. Germline V gives CDR1 MNHEY, CDR2 SVGAGI. The CDR3 extends over 15 amino acids. Profiling relied on immunoSEQ multiplex PCR, and the TCRdb table lists in-frame clones only, not all of them. The sample holds nearly 25,000 clones, about 86% seen once. The specimen was peripheral blood. The rearrangement uses TRBV6-5 and TRBJ2-7, with D tentatively TRBD2 (6 bases). The TCR sequence derives from a man between 65 and 79 years old with acute or convalescent COVID-19. The CDR3 sequence is CASSSGGTLIGVQYF. The CDR3 coding sequence is TGTGCCAGCAGCTCAGGCGGGACTCTAATAGGAGTGCAGTACTTC.